These 19 T cell receptor beta chains came from one sample sequenced in a study of beta chain features in type 1 diabetes. Since all of the isolated RNA was reverse transcribed, expressed TCRB transcripts were what got sequenced. Repertoires were generated with immunoSEQ multiplex PCR, while TCRdb's copy carries only in-frame clones and drops some. The sample contains about 60,000 clones, approximately 59% of which appear only once. Sequencing was performed on Tregs from blood. All receptors derive from a woman aged 18 to 35 in good health.

The chain recombines TRBV7-9 with TRBJ1-1; the match to TRBD1 covers 7 bases. V shed 6 bases and J 0 bases; nucleotides not matched to a gene: 7. Germline assignment: CDR1 SEHNR and CDR2 FQNEAQ (reference sequence). The CDR3 contains 15 residues. This CDR3 reads CASRPKTGLNTEAFF. The DNA for the CDR3 is TGTGCCAGCAGACCAAAGACAGGGTTGAACACTGAAGCTTTCTTT. Supplemented by reference TRBV7-9 and TRBJ1-1, the full variable domain reads DTGVSQNPRHKITKRGQNVTFRCDPISEHNRLYWYRQTLGQGPEFLTYFQNEAQLEKSRLLSDRFSAERPKGSFSTLEIQRTEQGDSAMYLCASRPKTGLNTEAFFGQGTRLTVV.

This chain uses TRBV5-1 with TRBJ1-1; TRBD1 matches 9 bases. Trimming cost V 2 bases and J 2 bases; bases outside gene matches: 7. CDR1 and CDR2 from the germline V gene are SGHRS and YFSETQ. This CDR3 is 16 amino acids long. This chain's CDR3 is CASSFHRGQVNTEAFF. As DNA, the CDR3 is TGCGCCAGCAGCTTTCACAGGGGGCAGGTAAACACTGAAGCTTTCTTT. Full variable domain (rest looked up from reference TRBV5-1 and TRBJ1-1): KAGVTQTPRYLIKTRGQQVTLSCSPISGHRSVSWYQQTPGQGLQFLFEYFSETQRNKGNFPGRFSGRQFSNSRSEMNVSTLELGDSALYLCASSFHRGQVNTEAFFGQGTRLTVV.

This clone is a singleton in its sample. V and J are TRBV7-2 and TRBJ2-5; D is possibly TRBD2 (6 bases). Trimming cost V 6 bases and J 5 bases, with 22 bases left between them. The CDR3 has 16 amino acids. Germline CDR1 SGHTA, CDR2 FQGNSA. DNA for the CDR3: TGTGCCAGCAGTCCCCGGAAGGGGCGGGATTACGAGACCCAGTACTTC. Amino acids: CASSPRKGRDYETQYF.

V and J are TRBV11-3 and TRBJ2-3; unclear D gene. The CDR3 has 16 amino acids. The germline V gene has CDR1 SGHNT and CDR2 YENEEA. V lost 1 base to trimming and J lost 6 bases, with 17 bases between them. This CDR3 is CASSLGNGPSVDTQYF. CDR3 DNA sequence: TGTGCCAGCAGCTTAGGAAATGGGCCGTCCGTGGATACGCAGTATTTT.

CDR3 protein: CAWSLTGSSYEQYF. CDR3 bases: TGTGCCTGGAGCCTGACAGGGTCATCCTACGAGCAGTACTTC. The genes are TRBV30 and TRBJ2-7; 7 nucleotides match TRBD1. The germline CDR1 and CDR2 sequences are GTSNPN and SVGIG (reference sequence). The trim removed 3 bases at V and 1 base at J, leaving 6 bases unmatched. The CDR3 spans 14 residues. Filled out from reference TRBV30 and TRBJ2-7, the complete variable domain reads SQTIHQWPATLVQPVGSPLSLECTVEGTSNPNLYWYRQAAGRGLQLLFYSVGIGQISSEVPQNLSASRPQDRQFILSSKKLLLSDSGFYLCAWSLTGSSYEQYFGPGTRLTVT.

This rearrangement joins TRBV5-1 to TRBJ2-1; D may be TRBD1 (5 bases). CDR3 length: 14 residues. Deletions cut 0 bases from V and 9 bases from J, with 13 bases between. Germline values: CDR1 SGHRS, CDR2 YFSETQ. For the CDR3, the DNA is TGCGCCAGCAGCTTGGCTGGGGCTTGGGCTGAGCAGTTCTTC. It specifies CASSLAGAWAEQFF.

This clone appeared a single time. The chain couples TRBV7-9 to TRBJ1-1; TRBD1 matches 8 bases. V lost 5 bases, J lost 1 base, and 3 bases stayed unmatched. Germline CDR1 is SEHNR and CDR2 is FQNEAQ (reference sequence). The CDR3 consists of 14 residues. Here the CDR3 DNA reads TGTGCCAGCAGCGGAGGGACAGGGAACACTGAAGCTTTCTTT. It specifies CASSGGTGNTEAFF.

This chain connects TRBV9 to TRBJ2-2; maybe TRBD2 (5 bases). With 4 bases removed from V and 3 bases from J, the gap between germline ends came to 7 bases. The CDR3 is made up of 13 amino acids. Germline V gene lookup returns CDR1 SGDLS and CDR2 YYNGEE. CDR3 sequence reads: CASSPADTGELFF. The DNA of the CDR3 is TGTGCCAGCAGCCCAGCGGACACCGGGGAGCTGTTTTTT.

This chain joins TRBV20-1 and TRBJ1-2, with D perhaps matching TRBD1 (5 bases). V was trimmed by 0 bases and J by 8 bases, leaving 7 bases between them. The CDR3 loop spans 11 amino acids. The germline CDR1 and CDR2 sequences are DFQATT and SNEGSKA (reference sequence). CDR3 region: CSARDRGGYTF. CDR3 sequence (DNA): TGCAGTGCTAGAGATCGGGGGGGCTACACCTTC.

The gene calls are TRBV6-1 and TRBJ1-5; TRBD1 agrees at 9 bases. CDR1 and CDR2 from the germline V gene are MNHNS and SASEGT. Trimming cost V 4 bases and J 7 bases; bases outside gene matches: 2. This CDR3 is 13 amino acids long. CDR3 sequence: CASSVTGGQPQHF. The CDR3 nucleotides are TGTGCCAGCAGTGTCACAGGGGGCCAGCCCCAGCATTTT.

V is TRBV6-5 and J is TRBJ2-7; 12 bases fit TRBD1. The germline V gene has CDR1 MNHEY and CDR2 SVGAGI. V shed 4 bases, J shed 6 bases, and the junction held 1 base outside the gene matches. The CDR3 covers 13 residues. The CDR3, as DNA: TGTGCCAGCAGTTCGGGACAGGGGGCCGAGCAGTACTTC. Encoded protein: CASSSGQGAEQYF.

On this clone: Mismatch with germline at one junction end may stem from a read error. The J gene is TRBJ1-6, the V gene TRBV5-1; 9 bases fit TRBD1. The CDR3 totals 14 residues. Looked up from germline, CDR1 is SGHRS and CDR2 is YFSETQ. The CDR3 DNA reads as TGTGCCAGCAGCTCCCCGGGACAGGGATCACCCCTCCACTTT. Its protein product is CASSSPGQGSPLHF.

This clone was seen a few times. The chain uses TRBV19 and TRBJ2-7; 12 bases line up with TRBD1. The germline CDR1 and CDR2 sequences are LNHDA and SQIVND (reference sequence). The trim removed 5 bases at V and 2 bases at J, leaving 4 bases unmatched. The CDR3 is 15 amino acids. CDR3 residues: CASSLGQGATYEQYF. CDR3 nucleotide sequence: TGTGCCAGTAGTTTGGGACAGGGGGCAACCTACGAGCAGTACTTC.

With respect to this clone: The identical CDR3 is also encoded by other nucleotide sequences in the sample. The chain recombines TRBV27 with TRBJ1-5; D unresolved. With 5 bases removed from V and 4 bases from J, the gap between germline ends came to 12 bases. CDR1 and CDR2 from the germline V gene are MNHEY and SMNVEV (reference sequence). The CDR3 loop spans 14 amino acids. CDR3 residues: CASSLSRGNQPQHF. The CDR3 DNA is TGTGCCAGCAGTCTGTCGCGGGGAAATCAGCCCCAGCATTTT.

J is TRBJ2-1 and V is TRBV4-1; the match to TRBD2 covers 12 bases. The V gene end was trimmed by 1 base and the J gene end by 7 bases; junction bases not matched to a gene: 11. The CDR3 is 18 residues long. Germline CDR1 reads MGHRA; CDR2 reads YSYEKL. The CDR3, as DNA: TGCGCCAGCAGCCAAGTGGGACTAGCGGGCGCTGCCCAGAATGAGCAGTTCTTC. Residues: CASSQVGLAGAAQNEQFF.

This chain links TRBV4-1 with TRBJ2-1; D possibly corresponds to TRBD2 (6 bases). CDR3 length equals 14 residues. V was pared by 2 bases and J by 5 bases, with 10 bases between. Germline V CDR1 and CDR2: MGHRA, YSYEKL. The CDR3 here is CASSQRGSNNEQFF. The CDR3, as DNA: TGCGCCAGCAGCCAACGGGGGAGCAACAATGAGCAGTTCTTC.

This chain connects TRBV7-2 to TRBJ2-3; 9 nucleotides align to TRBD2. Looked up from germline, CDR1 is SGHTA and CDR2 is FQGNSA. V gave up 5 bases and J gave up 2 bases; unmatched junction bases: 11. The CDR3 consists of 17 residues. The CDR3 sequence: CASSQSGGLTNTDTQYF. The CDR3 bases are TGTGCCAGCAGCCAGAGCGGGGGGCTAACTAACACAGATACGCAGTATTTT.

This chain joins TRBV19 and TRBJ1-2; TRBD1 aligns across 7 bases. V gave up 5 bases and J gave up 7 bases; unmatched junction bases: 10. Germline assignment: CDR1 LNHDA and CDR2 SQIVND (reference sequence). There are 14 residues in the CDR3. The CDR3 DNA reads as TGTGCCAGTAGTGCAGTACAGGGGTATGCTGGCTACACCTTC. It is translated as CASSAVQGYAGYTF.

The chain carries TRBV18 and TRBJ1-3, with 7 bases fitting TRBD1. The V gene end was trimmed by 3 bases and the J gene end by 4 bases; junction bases not matched to a gene: 6. Germline CDR1 is KGHSH and CDR2 is LQKENI. The CDR3 runs 15 residues. The CDR3 nucleotides read TGTGCCAGCTCACCTGTGACAGGGTCAGGAAACACCATATATTTT. Translation: CASSPVTGSGNTIYF. The whole variable domain, remainder taken from reference TRBV18 and TRBJ1-3, is NAGVMQNPRHLVRRRGQEARLRCSPMKGHSHVYWYRQLPEEGLKFMVYLQKENIIDESGMPKERFSAEFPKEGPSILRIQQVVRGDSAAYFCASSPVTGSGNTIYFGEGSWLTVV.